What follows is one T cell receptor (beta chain) and its context. The data were obtained in a study of T cell repertoires in cytomegalovirus infection. TCRdb called the reads again in MiXCR, with one record for every CDR3 protein. The profile covers fewer than 550,000 distinct CDR3 sequences, with roughly 29% appearing a single time and over 10% taken by the ten largest. Between the trimmed V and J ends, which lost 6 bases and 6 bases, there was a span of 17 bases. The CDR3 totals 15 residues. Germline CDR1 is SEHNR and CDR2 is FQNEAQ (reference sequence). The gene calls are TRBV7-9 and TRBJ1-4, with D possibly being TRBD1 (6 bases). The specimen sequenced was PBMCs. This clonotype was obtained from a human donor in good health (CMV status not recorded). Some clones in this sample may be carry-over from other donors' samples. The CDR3 nucleotides are TGTGCCAGCAGTTCCATCGGGACATCGGATGAAAAACTGTTTTTT. It translates to CASSSIGTSDEKLFF.